This TCR beta chain emerged from a study of T cells in Graves' hyperthyroidism and ophthalmopathy. This CDR3 comprises 17 residues. In germline, CDR1 is MGHRA, CDR2 YSYEKL. With 1 base removed from V and 0 bases from J, the gap between germline ends came to 13 bases. Using RNA transcripts as the source, TCR beta CDR3 regions were amplified. The HTBI primer set served for first-round RT-PCR of the TCR CDR3. Each CDR3 protein gets one entry after TCRdb re-called the multiplex PCR reads with MiXCR. This sample has around 250,000 distinct CDR3 sequences, with about 14% found just once. Sample: blood. This sequence was found in a woman aged 40 to 50 with Graves' hyperthyroidism that later progressed to Graves' ophthalmopathy. The chain employs TRBV4-1 and TRBJ1-3, with D possibly being TRBD1 (5 bases). CDR3: CASSQAPLTGSGNTIYF. CDR3 sequence (DNA): TGCGCCAGCAGCCAAGCCCCTCTAACAGGCTCTGGAAACACCATATATTTT.